This is a list of T cell receptor beta chains from one sample in a study of T cell repertoires in cytomegalovirus infection. A single record per CDR3 protein comes from TCRdb applying MiXCR to the reads. In the table there are over 150,000 distinct CDR3 sequences, about a sixth of which are singletons. Sequenced material: CD8+ T cells from PBMCs. The origin of the receptors is a human donor in good health (CMV status not recorded). Some clones in this sample may be carry-over from other donors' samples. CDR3s include the opening cysteine and the closing phenylalanine or tryptophan. D genes are given only for firm matches. Part of the rows lack a size; the others show once, few, many or a class for expanded clones.

>TRBV4-3|TRBJ2-3|-|-
CASSPQIGVSTDTQYF
TGCGCCAGCAGCCCTCAAATCGGCGTTAGCACAGATACGCAGTATTTT
>TRBV6-2/TRBV6-3|TRBJ1-5|-|-
CASSFPTPDQPQHF
TGTGCCAGCAGTTTTCCGACACCGGATCAGCCCCAGCATTTT
>TRBV7-2|TRBJ1-1|-|few
CASSFPGTEAFF
TGTGCCAGCAGCTTCCCCGGGACTGAAGCTTTCTTT
>TRBV4-1|TRBJ1-5|-|-
CASSQVDNPGQPQHF
TGCGCCAGCAGCCAAGTAGACAATCCAGGTCAGCCCCAGCATTTT
>TRBV6-1|TRBJ2-7|-|few
CASSVYVSAYEQYF
TGTGCCAGCAGTGTTTACGTTTCAGCCTACGAGCAGTACTTC
>TRBV6-2/TRBV6-3|TRBJ2-2|TRBD2|few
CASSYDRELAVTGELFF
TGTGCCAGCAGTTACGATAGGGAACTAGCGGTTACCGGGGAGCTGTTTTTT
>TRBV7-9|TRBJ2-7|TRBD1|-
CASSPRQGVDEQYF
TGTGCCAGCAGCCCAAGACAGGGAGTGGACGAGCAGTACTTC
>TRBV12-3/TRBV12-4|TRBJ1-6|-|few
CASSTGGSPLHF
TGTGCCAGCAGTACAGGCGGATCACCCCTCCACTTT
>TRBV6-2/TRBV6-3|TRBJ2-1|-|-
CAIGRGFGSSYNEQFF
TGTGCTATAGGGAGAGGATTCGGTAGCTCCTACAATGAGCAGTTCTTC
>TRBV28|TRBJ2-1|-|few
CASSLSYRVSYNEQFF
TGTGCCAGCAGTTTATCCTACAGGGTCTCCTACAATGAGCAGTTCTTC
>TRBV6-2/TRBV6-3|TRBJ2-7|-|-
CASSYSPYEQYF
TGTGCCAGCAGTTACTCGCCCTACGAGCAGTACTTC
>TRBV7-9|TRBJ2-7|-|-
CASGREPAYEQYF
TGTGCCAGCGGCAGGGAGCCCGCCTACGAGCAGTACTTC
>TRBV20-1|TRBJ1-6|-|-
CSAVGGNNSPLHF
TGCAGTGCTGTGGGGGGGAATAATTCACCCCTCCACTTT
>TRBV20-1|TRBJ2-7|TRBD1|few
CSAIGTASYEQYF
TGCAGTGCGATCGGGACAGCCTCCTACGAGCAGTACTTC
>TRBV7-3|TRBJ2-7|TRBD1|-
CASSLSGTGEQYF
TGTGCCAGCAGCTTATCTGGGACAGGCGAGCAGTACTTC
>TRBV7-9|TRBJ2-3|-|few
CASSHGAEPLDTQYF
TGTGCCAGCAGCCACGGGGCAGAGCCTCTAGATACGCAGTATTTT
>TRBV7-2|TRBJ2-7|-|many
CASSLLRGASYEQYF
TGTGCCAGCAGCTTACTTCGCGGCGCCTCCTACGAGCAGTACTTC
>TRBV7-6|TRBJ2-1|TRBD2|many
CASSLAGSGGSYNEQFF
TGTGCCAGCAGCTTAGCGGGTAGCGGGGGCTCCTACAATGAGCAGTTCTTC
>TRBV4-1|TRBJ2-7|-|-
CASSQATGNPYEQYF
TGCGCCAGCAGCCAAGCAACAGGGAACCCTTACGAGCAGTACTTC
>TRBV4-1|TRBJ2-1|TRBD2|many
CASSQISGGAANEQFF
TGCGCCAGCAGCCAAATAAGCGGGGGGGCTGCCAATGAGCAGTTCTTC
>TRBV7-2|TRBJ1-2|-|-
CASSPSGYGYTF
TGTGCCAGCAGCCCTAGTGGCTATGGCTACACCTTC
>TRBV7-9|TRBJ2-2|-|-
CASSYRDDLSGELFF
TGTGCCAGCAGCTACCGGGACGATTTATCCGGGGAGCTGTTTTTT
>TRBV7-2|TRBJ1-3|-|-
CASSSSVGSGNTIYF
TGTGCCAGCAGCTCCTCCGTAGGGTCTGGAAACACCATATATTTT
>TRBV7-2|TRBJ1-6|-|-
CASSLGKGMVSYNSPLHF
TGTGCCAGCAGCTTAGGTAAAGGGATGGTCTCCTATAATTCACCCCTCCACTTT
>TRBV4-1|TRBJ2-1|-|-
CASSQRDRDQGEGTGLYNEQFF
TGCGCCAGCAGCCAGAGAGACCGGGACCAGGGGGAGGGTACTGGTCTTTACAATGAGCAGTTCTTC
>TRBV6-2/TRBV6-3|TRBJ2-1|-|-
CASSYTGGLNEQFF
TGTGCCAGCAGTTATACTGGGGGATTGAATGAGCAGTTCTTC
>TRBV28|TRBJ2-5|TRBD1|-
CASSPRDRESSWQETQYF
TGTGCCAGCAGTCCAAGGGACAGGGAGTCCTCGTGGCAAGAGACCCAGTACTTC
>TRBV7-2|TRBJ1-3|-|many
CASSLRDHSGNTIYF
TGTGCCAGCAGCTTACGAGATCACTCTGGAAACACCATATATTTT
>TRBV7-9|TRBJ2-1|TRBD2|-
CASRHEASGGREQFF
TGTGCCAGCAGACACGAGGCTAGCGGGGGAAGAGAGCAGTTCTTC
>TRBV20-1|TRBJ1-6|-|few
CSAARGSYNSPLHF
TGCAGTGCCGCGCGGGGGTCCTATAATTCACCCCTCCACTTT
>TRBV6-6|TRBJ1-2|-|few
CASSRRVDGYTF
TGTGCCAGCAGTCGTAGGGTAGATGGCTACACCTTC
>TRBV6-1|TRBJ2-1|TRBD2|-
CASSLQGTSGEDEQFF
TGTGCCAGCAGCCTACAGGGGACTAGCGGTGAGGATGAGCAGTTCTTC
>TRBV27|TRBJ2-7|TRBD2|-
CASRLAGGSYEQYF
TGTGCCAGCAGACTAGCGGGGGGCTCCTACGAGCAGTACTTC
>TRBV12-5|TRBJ1-2|-|-
CASGLATDNYGYTF
TGTGCTAGTGGTTTGGCGACGGATAACTATGGCTACACCTTC
>TRBV6-2/TRBV6-3|TRBJ2-2|-|-
CASTPLRDKNTGELFF
TGTGCCAGCACCCCCTTGCGGGACAAGAACACCGGGGAGCTGTTTTTT
>TRBV7-9|TRBJ1-1|TRBD1|-
CASSPTGAGNTEAFF
TGTGCCAGCAGCCCTACAGGGGCTGGGAACACTGAAGCTTTCTTT
>TRBV4-1|TRBJ2-3|-|few
CASSQEARGPEDTQYF
TGCGCCAGCAGCCAAGAGGCTAGGGGTCCTGAAGATACGCAGTATTTT
>TRBV5-1|TRBJ1-4|TRBD1|few
CASSWTGEKLFF
TGCGCCAGCAGCTGGACAGGGGAAAAACTGTTTTTT
>TRBV4-3|TRBJ1-1|TRBD1|-
CASSQEQRTGAGGLPEAFF
TGCGCCAGCAGCCAGGAACAAAGGACAGGCGCGGGAGGGCTCCCTGAAGCTTTCTTT
>TRBV7-6|TRBJ1-3|-|few
CASSSTDLSGNTIYF
TGTGCCAGCAGCTCGACGGACCTCTCTGGAAACACCATATATTTT
>TRBV7-8|TRBJ2-2|-|few
CASSSTEGTELFF
TGTGCCAGCAGTTCGACGGAGGGTACGGAGCTGTTTTTT